This TCR beta chain was sequenced in a study of blood T cell repertoires in COVID-19. This clone was observed a single time. Germline trimming cut 6 bases from V and 6 bases from J; bases unmatched to any gene: 9. The CDR3 consists of 15 residues. Germline V gives CDR1 MDHEN, CDR2 SYDVKM. The protocol was immunoSEQ multiplex PCR, while the TCRdb copy is restricted to in-frame clones and leaves out a portion. The table lists 220,000 or so clones, 75% to 90% of them singletons. Sequenced material: PBMCs or T cells enriched from blood (not recorded which). J is TRBJ2-1 and V is TRBV28; 9 bases fit TRBD1. The receptor's source is a man between 50 and 59 years old who had been exposed to COVID-19. This CDR3 is CASRPPGQGINEQFF. CDR3 coding DNA: TGTGCCAGCAGACCTCCGGGACAGGGTATCAATGAGCAGTTCTTC.